Listed here are 27 T cell receptor beta chains from one sample, sequenced in a study of cytomegalovirus exposure and HLA in healthy donors. Sequencing was performed with immunoSEQ multiplex PCR; in TCRdb, only in-frame clones are kept and a portion is missing. The table includes 70,000 to 80,000 clones, 94% detected once. What was sequenced was PBMCs. The source of these receptors is a woman aged 18-30 years in good health and CMV-seropositive.

The chain uses TRBV28 and TRBJ1-1; 9 bases are shared with TRBD1. Trimming took 5 bases from V and 10 from J; bases not matched to a gene: 8. Germline V gene sequence: CDR1 MDHEN, CDR2 SYDVKM. CDR3 length: 13 amino acids. CDR3 in amino acids: CASSDGTGRAAFF. The CDR3 nucleotides are TGTGCCAGCAGTGACGGGACAGGGCGAGCAGCTTTCTTT. The full variable domain, in which reference TRBV28 and TRBJ1-1 provide the parts outside the CDR3, is DVKVTQSSRYLVKRTGEKVFLECVQDMDHENMFWYRQDPGLGLRLIYFSYDVKMKEKGDIPEGYSVSREKKERFSLILESASTNQTSMYLCASSDGTGRAAFFGQGTRLTVV.

V gene TRBV27 combines with J gene TRBJ2-7; D unresolved. Germline lookup yields CDR1 MNHEY and CDR2 SMNVEV (reference sequence). Trimming cost V 6 bases and J 4 bases, with 13 bases left between them. The CDR3 runs 13 residues. CDR3 nucleotides: TGTGCCAGCAGCCCCGACTCTGGGTACGAGCAGTACTTC. This codes for CASSPDSGYEQYF.

This clone is a singleton in its sample. CDR3 in DNA: TGTGCCAGCAGCTACGGTTCCCGGACCGGGGAGCTGTTTTTT. This sequence encodes CASSYGSRTGELFF. The chain has TRBV13 and TRBJ2-2, with D unclear. Trimming left V 4 bases short and J 5 bases short, with 11 bases between. Germline V lookup: CDR1 PRHDT, CDR2 FYEKMQ (reference sequence). The CDR3 is 14 amino acids.

This clone came up once. The chain couples TRBV18 to TRBJ2-7; TRBD1 matches 11 bases. In germline, CDR1 is KGHSH, CDR2 LQKENI. The junction had 1 base not matched to a gene; V was cut back by 3 bases and J by 3 bases. This CDR3 spans 14 amino acids. CDR3 nucleotides: TGTGCCAGCTCACCCGGGACAGGGGGCTACGAGCAGTACTTC. Translated, it gives CASSPGTGGYEQYF. Complete variable domain (other parts from reference TRBV18 and TRBJ2-7): NAGVMQNPRHLVRRRGQEARLRCSPMKGHSHVYWYRQLPEEGLKFMVYLQKENIIDESGMPKERFSAEFPKEGPSILRIQQVVRGDSAAYFCASSPGTGGYEQYFGPGTRLTVT.

The V gene is TRBV6-1, the J gene TRBJ1-5; TRBD1 agrees at 8 bases. Trimming cost V 4 bases and J 3 bases; bases outside gene matches: 8. The germline V gene encodes CDR1 MNHNS and CDR2 SASEGT. The CDR3 length is 16 residues. The CDR3 sequence: CASSAPGQGNNQPQHF. The CDR3 DNA sequence: TGTGCCAGCAGTGCCCCAGGACAGGGCAACAATCAGCCCCAGCATTTT.

V usage is TRBV5-1 and J usage is TRBJ2-5; 11 bases are shared with TRBD2. The J segment lost 5 bases and the V segment lost 2 bases, leaving 8 bases of the junction unmatched. From germline, CDR1 is SGHRS and CDR2 YFSETQ. This CDR3 comprises 16 residues. The CDR3 loop is CASSLGSGGARETQYF. The CDR3 bases are TGCGCCAGCAGCTTAGGTAGCGGGGGGGCCAGGGAGACCCAGTACTTC. Full variable domain (rest looked up from reference TRBV5-1 and TRBJ2-5): KAGVTQTPRYLIKTRGQQVTLSCSPISGHRSVSWYQQTPGQGLQFLFEYFSETQRNKGNFPGRFSGRQFSNSRSEMNVSTLELGDSALYLCASSLGSGGARETQYFGPGTRLLVL.

The chain links TRBV7-2 to TRBJ2-3, with D maybe TRBD2 (6 bases). CDR3 length equals 17 residues. CDR1 is SGHTA, CDR2 FQGNSA, per germline. Between the trimmed V and J ends, which lost 5 bases and 6 bases, there was a span of 24 bases. The DNA of the CDR3 is TGTGCCAGCAGCCCGTTAATCCGGGACTCGGGGAGGGATACGCAGTATTTT. Residues: CASSPLIRDSGRDTQYF.

The chain employs TRBV7-2 and TRBJ1-5, with D hard to call. The CDR3 runs 14 residues. Looked up from germline, CDR1 is SGHTA and CDR2 is FQGNSA. Between the trimmed V and J ends, which lost 1 base and 4 bases, there was a span of 8 bases. The CDR3 bases are TGTGCCAGCAGCTTAGTTCCGAGTAATCAGCCCCAGCATTTT. This translates into CASSLVPSNQPQHF.

The chain is built from TRBV9 and TRBJ1-6; 9 positions agree with TRBD1. This CDR3 has 16 residues. V lost 3 bases and J lost 6; bases outside the gene matches: 7. Germline values: CDR1 SGDLS, CDR2 YYNGEE. The CDR3 here is CASSAYDRGSNSPLHF. The CDR3 DNA follows: TGTGCCAGCAGCGCGTACGACAGGGGGAGTAATTCACCCCTCCACTTT.

The J gene is TRBJ2-1, the V gene TRBV9, with 12 bases identical to TRBD2. Germline assignment: CDR1 SGDLS and CDR2 YYNGEE. The CDR3 is 15 residues long. The V and J ends lost 4 bases and 12 bases, in that order; junction bases with no gene match: 11. CDR3: CASSPSGRALSPQFF. Here the CDR3 DNA reads TGTGCCAGCAGCCCTAGCGGGAGGGCCCTTTCCCCGCAGTTCTTC.

J is TRBJ2-7 and V is TRBV5-6; a possible D gene is TRBD1 (6 bases). V was trimmed by 5 bases and J by 3 bases, leaving 12 bases between them. The CDR3 sequence is 13 residues long. The V gene's germline CDR1 is SGHDT and CDR2 YYEEEE. The chain's CDR3 is CASSSGHLYEQYF. In DNA form, the CDR3 reads TGTGCCAGCAGTTCGGGACATCTCTACGAGCAGTACTTC. Full variable domain (rest looked up from reference TRBV5-6 and TRBJ2-7): DAGVTQSPTHLIKTRGQQVTLRCSPKSGHDTVSWYQQALGQGPQFIFQYYEEEERQRGNFPDRFSGHQFPNYSSELNVNALLLGDSALYLCASSSGHLYEQYFGPGTRLTVT.

The gene calls are TRBV6-1 and TRBJ2-2, with 8 bases identical to TRBD1. The CDR3 covers 16 residues. The germline V gene has CDR1 MNHNS and CDR2 SASEGT. V lost 4 bases and J lost 4; bases outside the gene matches: 8. The chain's CDR3 is CASSGWDRMGTGELFF. As DNA, the CDR3 is TGTGCCAGCAGTGGATGGGACAGGATGGGCACCGGGGAGCTGTTTTTT.

CDR3 nucleotides: TGTGCCAGCACGGAAACTTGGGACAGGGGTCAGTTCTTC. Amino acid sequence: CASTETWDRGQFF. The chain is built from TRBV6-1 and TRBJ2-1, with 10 bases fitting TRBD1. The CDR3 sequence is 13 residues long. CDR1 and CDR2 from the germline V gene are MNHNS and SASEGT. Trimming cost V 7 bases and J 13 bases; bases outside gene matches: 10.

This chain uses TRBV11-2 with TRBJ2-3, with 7 bases matching TRBD1. The J segment lost 6 bases and the V segment lost 3 bases, leaving 9 bases of the junction unmatched. CDR1 SGHAT and CDR2 FQNNGV come from the germline V gene. This CDR3 has 15 residues. The DNA for the CDR3 is TGTGCCAGCAGCTTCCAAAGACAGGGTATGGATACGCAGTATTTT. Protein: CASSFQRQGMDTQYF.

This chain links TRBV2 with TRBJ1-1; tentative D call: TRBD1 (5 bases). V was cut by 10 bases and J by 7 bases, with 28 bases left in between. The CDR3 contains 16 residues. From germline, CDR1 is SNHLY and CDR2 FYNNEI. The CDR3 loop is CAICSGTADFTDEAFF. Here the CDR3 DNA reads TGTGCCATCTGTAGCGGGACCGCGGACTTTACTGATGAAGCTTTCTTT. The complete variable domain, with remaining parts taken from reference TRBV2 and TRBJ1-1, reads EPEVTQTPSHQVTQMGQEVILRCVPISNHLYFYWYRQILGQKVEFLVSFYNNEISEKSEIFDDQFSVERPDGSNFTLKIRSTKLEDSAMYFCAICSGTADFTDEAFFGQGTRLTVV.

V usage is TRBV7-2 and J usage is TRBJ1-5; D uncertain. The CDR3 spans 15 residues. V was pared by 7 bases and J by 4 bases, with 17 bases between. Germline-derived CDR1 and CDR2 are SGHTA and FQGNSA. CDR3 in DNA: TGTGCCAGCACCCCCGGTTCGGGAACGAATCAGCCCCAGCATTTT. Its protein is CASTPGSGTNQPQHF.

This clone has only one observation. J is TRBJ2-5 and V is TRBV5-1; possibly TRBD2 for D (5 bases). Germline CDR1 is SGHRS and CDR2 is YFSETQ. CDR3 length: 16 residues. V lost 0 bases, J lost 2 bases, and 14 bases lay in between. CDR3 bases: TGCGCCAGCAGCTTGGGCCAGCGGAATACTCAAGAGACCCAGTACTTC. Translating it yields CASSLGQRNTQETQYF.

The V call is TRBV7-6, the J call TRBJ1-2; 7 nucleotides align to TRBD1. Trimming cost V 0 bases and J 3 bases; bases outside gene matches: 10. Per germline, CDR1 SGHVS and CDR2 FNYEAQ. CDR3 length equals 17 residues. CDR3 DNA: TGTGCCAGCAGCTTAGCGGGGTGGACAGGAAGAGACTATGGCTACACCTTC. Translating it yields CASSLAGWTGRDYGYTF. Full variable domain (missing parts from reference TRBV7-6 and TRBJ1-2): GAGVSQSPRYKVTKRGQDVALRCDPISGHVSLYWYRQALGQGPEFLTYFNYEAQQDKSGLPNDRFSAERPEGSISTLTIQRTEQRDSAMYRCASSLAGWTGRDYGYTFGSGTRLTVV.

This chain links TRBV12-2 with TRBJ2-7; the table names TRBD1, a call not compared with the DNA. TRBV12-2 is a listed pseudogene. The CDR3 is 13 amino acids. CDR3 sequence (DNA): TGTGCAAGTCGCCCAAGGACAGGGGACGGTAAGTACTTC. It is translated as CASRPRTGDGKYF.

V usage is TRBV5-6 and J usage is TRBJ1-1; D is undetermined. The CDR3 is made up of 12 amino acids. Germline-derived CDR1 and CDR2 are SGHDT and YYEEEE. With 1 base removed from V and 6 bases from J, the gap between germline ends came to 7 bases. This CDR3 reads CASSLSFSEAFF. The CDR3 nucleotides are TGTGCCAGCAGCTTGTCTTTTTCTGAAGCTTTCTTT.

This chain links TRBV18 with TRBJ1-5; D unresolved. Trimming cost V 2 bases and J 6 bases, with 11 bases left between them. The germline V gene encodes CDR1 KGHSH and CDR2 LQKENI. This CDR3 is 14 amino acids long. In nucleotides, the CDR3 is TGTGCCAGCTCACCAATGGGAGAGGCTCAGCCCCAGCATTTT. Amino acid sequence: CASSPMGEAQPQHF.

V gene TRBV7-2 combines with J gene TRBJ2-6; D remains unclear. The V end lost 5 bases, the J end lost 4 bases, and 15 bases lay between the germline ends. Germline CDR1 is SGHTA and CDR2 is FQGNSA. There are 16 residues in the CDR3. CDR3 sequence reads: CASSPVLVLGANVLTF. For the CDR3, the DNA is TGTGCCAGCAGCCCTGTACTGGTATTGGGGGCCAACGTCCTGACTTTC.

The rearrangement uses TRBV29-1 and TRBJ2-7; a weak D match, TRBD2 (6 bases). The V end lost 4 bases, the J end lost 2 bases, and 12 bases lay between the germline ends. CDR1 and CDR2 (germline): SQVTM, ANQGSEA. This CDR3 has 13 amino acids. The CDR3 DNA follows: TGCAGCGTTGTGCTAACTAGCACCTACGAGCAGTACTTC. Translating it yields CSVVLTSTYEQYF.

The table lists this clone with a count of one. The chain is built from TRBV30 and TRBJ2-2, with D maybe TRBD1 (5 bases). The CDR3 is 14 amino acids. CDR1 is GTSNPN, CDR2 SVGIG, per germline (reference sequence). V was pared by 1 base and J by 6 bases, with 12 bases between. In nucleotides, the CDR3 is TGTGCCTGGAGTGAGACAGCAGTTTCCGGGGAGCTGTTTTTT. This encodes CAWSETAVSGELFF.

V is TRBV29-1 and J is TRBJ2-3; the D gene is possibly TRBD1 (5 bases). Deletions cut 0 bases from V and 2 bases from J, with 15 bases between. The germline gives CDR1 SQVTM, CDR2 ANQGSEA. The CDR3 totals 16 residues. CDR3 DNA sequence: TGCAGCGTTGAAGATCTTGGCAGGGCAACCACAGATACGCAGTATTTT. This translates into CSVEDLGRATTDTQYF.

The chain has TRBV18 and TRBJ2-3; possible D gene TRBD2, 5 bases. The CDR3 covers 15 residues. Germline values: CDR1 KGHSH, CDR2 LQKENI. V lost 7 bases and J lost 3, with 17 bases in between. CDR3 amino acids: CASLEGSLGTDTQYF. The CDR3 nucleotides are TGTGCCAGCTTGGAAGGGAGCTTGGGGACAGATACGCAGTATTTT.

The rearrangement uses TRBV25-1 and TRBJ1-4, with 7 bases aligning to TRBD1. This CDR3 is 15 amino acids long. Per the germline V gene, CDR1 is MGHDK and CDR2 is SYGVNS. V lost 6 bases to trimming and J lost 4 bases; unmatched junction nucleotides: 8. The CDR3 nucleotides are TGTGCCAGCAGAGACTCAGGGGGAGGTAATGAAAAACTGTTTTTT. Its translation is CASRDSGGGNEKLFF.